The rows below give T cell receptor beta chains drawn from one sample of a study of T cell repertoires in cytomegalovirus infection. One entry per CDR3 protein, called by TCRdb with MiXCR from the reads. The sample has 300,000 to 400,000 distinct CDR3 sequences, around 25% seen once. No antigens are known for them. The source was cultured PBMCs, collected from culture after CMV antigen stimulation. These receptors were taken from a human donor in good health (CMV status not recorded). Some clones in this sample may be carry-over from other donors' samples. Both conserved end residues are part of each CDR3. Fields, in order: J gene, clone size, V gene, D gene, CDR3 protein, CDR3 DNA. The D gene is left open where the match is weak. Size tells how often a clone was seen (once, few, many) or the class of an expanded clone, and some rows leave it out.

TRBJ2-1 | - | TRBV10-3 | - | CAISESSQYYNEQFF | TGTGCCATCAGTGAGTCAAGTCAGTACTACAATGAGCAGTTCTTC
TRBJ2-1 | - | TRBV7-9 | - | CASSRVSGGNEQFF | TGTGCCAGCAGCCGCGTTAGCGGTGGCAATGAGCAGTTCTTC
TRBJ2-5 | - | TRBV12-5 | TRBD1 | CASGLGKGTAQETQYF | TGTGCTAGTGGTTTGGGGAAAGGGACAGCCCAAGAGACCCAGTACTTC
TRBJ1-3 | many | TRBV7-2 | TRBD1 | CASSPQGGTGNTIYF | TGTGCCAGCAGCCCTCAGGGGGGGACTGGAAACACCATATATTTT
TRBJ2-1 | many | TRBV7-2 | - | CASSFPRGSYNEQFF | TGTGCCAGCAGCTTTCCTAGGGGATCCTACAATGAGCAGTTCTTC
TRBJ1-2 | - | TRBV20-1 | TRBD1 | CSALTGSWIYGYTF | TGCAGTGCTTTGACAGGGTCTTGGATCTATGGCTACACCTTC
TRBJ1-3 | - | TRBV6-1 | TRBD1 | CASGQGADTIYF | TGTGCCAGCGGGCAGGGGGCTGACACCATATATTTT
TRBJ1-3 | - | TRBV19 | - | CASLPLDTPGNTIYF | TGTGCCAGTCTCCCCCTAGACACCCCTGGAAACACCATATATTTT
TRBJ2-7 | - | TRBV15 | - | CATSRDSGVPYEQYF | TGTGCCACCAGCAGAGACAGCGGCGTCCCCTACGAGCAGTACTTC
TRBJ1-6 | - | TRBV12-3/TRBV12-4 | - | CASRRGSGSPLHF | TGTGCCAGCAGACGGGGGAGCGGTTCACCCCTCCACTTT
TRBJ1-2 | - | TRBV6-8 | - | CASRSLVGYGYTF | TGTGCCAGCAGATCTCTGGTCGGTTATGGCTACACCTTC
TRBJ2-2 | few | TRBV14 | TRBD2 | CASSQVASGTFTGELFF | TGTGCCAGCAGCCAAGTGGCTAGCGGGACCTTCACCGGGGAGCTGTTTTTT
TRBJ1-2 | - | TRBV30 | - | CAWIGSSKVDYTF | TGTGCCTGGATCGGCAGCTCAAAGGTAGACTACACCTTC
TRBJ2-2 | - | TRBV14 | - | CASSQVRVDTGELFF | TGTGCCAGCAGCCAAGTCAGGGTCGACACCGGGGAGCTGTTTTTT
TRBJ1-5 | - | TRBV12-3/TRBV12-4 | - | CATSRTGDQPQHF | TGTGCCACCTCTCGGACTGGGGATCAGCCCCAGCATTTT
TRBJ1-1 | - | TRBV20-1 | - | CSAEALLNTEAFF | TGCAGTGCAGAGGCTCTCCTGAACACTGAAGCTTTCTTT